This T cell receptor beta chain stems from a study of T cell responses to AZD1222 COVID-19 vaccine. The CDR3 contains 15 residues. V gave up 0 bases and J gave up 4 bases, with 11 bases separating them. Germline values: CDR1 SGHDT, CDR2 YYEEEE. The protocol was immunoSEQ multiplex PCR, while the TCRdb copy is restricted to in-frame clones and leaves out a portion. The sample lists over 40,000 clones; approximately 84% were seen once. The sample in question was peripheral blood, obtained on day 0 of AZD1222 vaccination. The sequence was obtained from an adult in good health. The chain links TRBV5-6 to TRBJ1-3; D ambiguous. The CDR3 coding sequence is TGTGCCAGCAGCTTGGGTTTCCCTCTAGGAAACACCATATATTTT. It encodes CASSLGFPLGNTIYF.